The 13 T cell receptor beta chains in this list originate from one sample, sequenced in a study of technical replicates of blood from a handful of donors. The repertoire was sequenced with immunoSEQ multiplex PCR; TCRdb's copy has only in-frame clones and lacks some. This table has under 95,000 clones, about 90% appearing once. The sequencing sample was made of T cells isolated from PBMCs. The receptor set was obtained from a human donor in good health.

The chain employs TRBV9 and TRBJ2-7; the match to TRBD1 covers 7 bases. V gave up 3 bases and J gave up 5 bases; unmatched junction bases: 5. CDR1 and CDR2 (germline): SGDLS, YYNGEE. The length of the CDR3 is 13 residues. For the CDR3, the DNA is TGTGCCAGCAGCGCATGGGACAGCCACGAGCAGTACTTC. Its translation: CASSAWDSHEQYF.

This chain links TRBV5-1 with TRBJ2-1; 10 bases line up with TRBD2. V lost 6 bases and J lost 5; bases outside the gene matches: 11. CDR1 is SGHRS, CDR2 YFSETQ, per germline. The CDR3 contains 16 residues. In DNA form, the CDR3 reads TGCGCCAGCAATAAACTAGCGGGAAACGTCAACAATGAGCAGTTCTTC. Protein: CASNKLAGNVNNEQFF.

The rearrangement uses TRBV7-9 and TRBJ1-4; D unresolved. The germline V and J ends were trimmed by 5 bases and 7 bases, with 17 bases remaining between them. Germline CDR1 and CDR2: SEHNR and FQNEAQ (reference sequence). CDR3 length equals 15 residues. This chain's CDR3 is CASSISNRETEKLFF. CDR3 nucleotide sequence: TGTGCCAGCAGCATTTCCAATCGGGAAACTGAAAAACTGTTTTTT.

J is TRBJ2-7 and V is TRBV19; D is possibly TRBD1 (6 bases). The CDR3 spans 14 residues. V was cut by 7 bases and J by 5 bases, with 18 bases left in between. The germline gives CDR1 LNHDA, CDR2 SQIVND (reference sequence). The CDR3 protein is CASTRSGDLDEQYF. DNA of the CDR3: TGTGCCAGTACCCGATCAGGGGATCTAGACGAGCAGTACTTC.

The V call is TRBV7-9, the J call TRBJ1-3, with TRBD1 identical over 9 bases. The CDR3 contains 16 residues. Germline trimming cut 5 bases from V and 3 bases from J; bases unmatched to any gene: 8. In germline, CDR1 is SEHNR, CDR2 FQNEAQ (reference sequence). DNA for the CDR3: TGTGCCAGCAGCATAACGGGACAGGGAGGTGGAAACACCATATATTTT. The encoded protein is CASSITGQGGGNTIYF.

The chain has TRBV15 and TRBJ1-5, with 9 bases aligning to TRBD1. Germline assignment: CDR1 LNHNV and CDR2 YYDKDF (reference sequence). The V segment lost 0 bases and the J segment 0 bases; nucleotides outside the gene matches: 21. This CDR3 comprises 23 residues. CDR3 residues: CATSRDRPNTGTGTQYSNQPQHF. The CDR3, as DNA: TGTGCCACCAGCAGAGATCGCCCTAACACCGGGACAGGGACCCAGTATAGCAATCAGCCCCAGCATTTT.

The CDR3: CASSQSHGGAYEQYF. The CDR3 nucleotides are TGCGCCAGCAGCCAGAGTCATGGCGGAGCCTACGAGCAGTACTTC. The chain carries TRBV4-3 and TRBJ2-7; D ambiguous. CDR3 size: 15 residues. From germline, CDR1 is LGHNA and CDR2 YSLEER. V lost 3 bases, J lost 2 bases, and 14 bases lay in between.

This chain connects TRBV12-5 to TRBJ1-2; possibly TRBD1 for D (6 bases). Per the germline V gene, CDR1 is LGHNT and CDR2 is FRNRAP. CDR3 length: 15 residues. V shed 0 bases and J shed 6 bases, with 14 bases lying between them. CDR3 nucleotide sequence: TGTGCTAGTGGTTTGGTAGTGGGTAGGGGGAATGGCTACACCTTC. Amino acids: CASGLVVGRGNGYTF.

V gene TRBV5-6 combines with J gene TRBJ2-5, with D maybe TRBD2 (6 bases). The CDR3 covers 13 residues. V dropped 6 bases and J dropped 4 bases, with 13 bases sitting between them. The germline gives CDR1 SGHDT, CDR2 YYEEEE. The CDR3 loop is CASTRRGSETQYF. DNA for the CDR3: TGTGCCAGCACTCGACGGGGGTCAGAGACCCAGTACTTC. Looking up the rest from reference TRBV5-6 and TRBJ2-5 gives the full variable domain: DAGVTQSPTHLIKTRGQQVTLRCSPKSGHDTVSWYQQALGQGPQFIFQYYEEEERQRGNFPDRFSGHQFPNYSSELNVNALLLGDSALYLCASTRRGSETQYFGPGTRLLVL.

CDR3 coding DNA: TGTGCCAGCAGCAAAGGGGGCGCCGGCAATCAGCCCCAGCATTTT. This translates into CASSKGGAGNQPQHF. The chain employs TRBV9 and TRBJ1-5; TRBD1 matches at 7 bases. The germline V gene has CDR1 SGDLS and CDR2 YYNGEE. V lost 4 bases, J lost 2 bases, and 6 bases stayed unmatched. CDR3 length: 15 residues.

V gene TRBV4-2 combines with J gene TRBJ2-1; D is undetermined. The CDR3 has 13 amino acids. Trimming took 0 bases from V and 8 from J, leaving 8 bases between them. In germline, CDR1 is LGHNA, CDR2 YNFKEQ. The CDR3: CASSQDRFYEQFF. CDR3 bases: TGTGCCAGCAGCCAAGACAGGTTCTATGAGCAGTTCTTC.

The table lists this clone with a count of one. This chain links TRBV7-2 with TRBJ2-4; the D gene is possibly TRBD1 (6 bases). The CDR3 has 15 residues. Germline values: CDR1 SGHTA, CDR2 FQGNSA. V shed 5 bases and J shed 0 bases, with 11 bases lying between them. Written as DNA, the CDR3 is TGTGCCAGCAGCAGGGGGAATTTAGCCAAAAACATTCAGTACTTC. Residues: CASSRGNLAKNIQYF.

The CDR3 loop reads CASRLDHTIYF. The CDR3 coding sequence is TGTGCCAGCAGACTAGATCACACCATATATTTT. V usage is TRBV11-3 and J usage is TRBJ1-3; D gene ambiguous. The CDR3 consists of 11 residues. V was shortened by 6 bases and J by 8 bases, with 8 bases between the two germline ends. Germline values: CDR1 SGHNT, CDR2 YENEEA.